These 27 T cell receptor beta chains were all obtained from the same sample, sequenced in a study of shared clonotypes between healthy human individuals (dated by TCRdb to 2018 to 2020). The library was made by the immunoSEQ multiplex PCR assay. Sourced from immuneACCESS, this table was stored by TCRdb with only in-frame sequences that have V and J called. A share of the clones is absent; for the studies checked, an unresolved V gene accounts for under half, and the remainder has no known explanation. This sample gives just over 2,000,000 clones in total; roughly 95% of them show up just once. The ten most abundant clones make up more than 0.95% of the sample. CD8 naive samples were obtained by positive selection for CCR7 among CD45RO-negative cells, yielding a CD45RA+CCR7+ population from which TemRA cells were excluded. The material sequenced was naive CD8+ T cells sorted from blood. The sample's cell subset or site label is to be understood as: CD45RA+CCR7+. These receptor sequences come from a man younger than 35 in good health.

This clone was seen once. The chain uses TRBV10-3 and TRBJ1-5; 11 bases line up with TRBD1. Trimming cost V 0 bases and J 4 bases; bases outside gene matches: 5. This CDR3 has 17 amino acids. CDR1 is ENHRY and CDR2 is SYGVKD in the germline V gene. CDR3 loop: CAISESMGQGGNQPQHF. The DNA for the CDR3 is TGTGCCATCAGTGAGTCGATGGGACAGGGGGGAAATCAGCCCCAGCATTTT.

This chain joins TRBV7-9 and TRBJ2-2; D is ambiguous. The CDR3 length is 16 residues. The germline gives CDR1 SEHNR, CDR2 FQNEAQ (reference sequence). The germline V and J ends were trimmed by 1 base and 0 bases, with 9 bases remaining between them. The DNA for the CDR3 is TGTGCCAGCAGCTTAGAGGAACAGACGAACACCGGGGAGCTGTTTTTT. It codes for CASSLEEQTNTGELFF.

The chain combines TRBV7-8 with TRBJ1-1, with D unresolved. The CDR3 runs 15 residues. V shed 4 bases and J shed 4 bases, with 16 bases lying between them. The germline V gene encodes CDR1 SGHVS and CDR2 FQNEAQ. The CDR3 region is CASSSSEVGGTEAFF. CDR3 coding DNA: TGTGCCAGCAGCTCTTCGGAGGTCGGTGGCACTGAAGCTTTCTTT.

In regard to this clone: Other DNA variants within this sample encode the same CDR3. V usage is TRBV7-9 and J usage is TRBJ1-1; D is unresolved. Per germline, CDR1 SEHNR and CDR2 FQNEAQ (reference sequence). This CDR3 has 14 residues. V lost 3 bases to trimming and J lost 1 base, with 9 bases between them. In DNA, the CDR3 is TGTGCCAGCAGCTTCAGCGAGGGGAACACTGAAGCTTTCTTT. Translation gives CASSFSEGNTEAFF.

The chain is built from TRBV6-1 and TRBJ2-5; D unclear. The CDR3 contains 14 residues. Germline lookup yields CDR1 MNHNS and CDR2 SASEGT. V lost 2 bases, J lost 5 bases, and 12 bases lay in between. This CDR3 reads CASSEFPRTETQYF. The CDR3 DNA is TGTGCCAGCAGTGAATTTCCCCGGACGGAGACCCAGTACTTC.

The table lists this clone with a count of one. The chain is built from TRBV13 and TRBJ2-7; TRBD1 might be the D (5 bases). V gave up 5 bases and J gave up 4 bases, with 9 bases separating them. Germline V gene sequence: CDR1 PRHDT, CDR2 FYEKMQ (reference sequence). The CDR3 is 12 residues long. CDR3 DNA sequence: TGTGCCAGCAGCCAAGACAGTTACGAGCAGTACTTC. Protein sequence: CASSQDSYEQYF.

The genes are TRBV7-9 and TRBJ2-3; D may be TRBD1 (6 bases). The germline V and J ends were trimmed by 1 base and 6 bases, with 17 bases remaining between them. From germline, CDR1 is SEHNR and CDR2 FQNEAQ (reference sequence). The CDR3 loop spans 16 amino acids. The CDR3 loop is CASSLVPDSQQDTQYF. The CDR3 coding sequence is TGTGCCAGCAGCTTAGTTCCGGACAGCCAGCAGGATACGCAGTATTTT.

A note on this clone: The same CDR3 is also encoded by other DNA sequences in this sample. The chain recombines TRBV6-1 with TRBJ2-7; the D gene is possibly TRBD1 (5 bases). Between the trimmed V and J ends, which lost 2 bases and 3 bases, there was a span of 5 bases. This CDR3 region has 12 residues. Looked up from germline, CDR1 is MNHNS and CDR2 is SASEGT. CDR3 nucleotide sequence: TGTGCCAGCAGTGAAACAGGCTACGAGCAGTACTTC. Translating it yields CASSETGYEQYF.

This chain uses TRBV4-1 with TRBJ2-7, with no clear D. Germline loops: CDR1 MGHRA, CDR2 YSYEKL. The CDR3 is 13 residues long. Trimming took off 1 base at V and 3 bases at J, with 7 bases between the two ends. Here the CDR3 reads CASSQGSDYEQYF. The DNA of the CDR3 is TGCGCCAGCAGCCAAGGGTCGGACTACGAGCAGTACTTC.

The chain employs TRBV30 and TRBJ2-7; D is unclear. V lost 6 bases, J lost 4 bases, and 10 bases lay in between. Germline loops: CDR1 GTSNPN, CDR2 SVGIG (reference sequence). The CDR3 runs to 11 residues. CDR3 sequence: CACQEQYEQYF. CDR3 coding DNA: TGTGCCTGCCAGGAACAATACGAGCAGTACTTC.

Comments on this clone: A read error may explain this, as a much larger clone is one base away. This same CDR3 is encoded by further DNA sequences in the sample. The V and J genes are TRBV27 and TRBJ2-7; D assignment may be TRBD1 or TRBD2 (5 bases each). The germline V and J ends were trimmed by 6 bases and 4 bases, with 7 bases remaining between them. CDR3 length: 11 amino acids. Germline V gene lookup returns CDR1 MNHEY and CDR2 SMNVEV (reference sequence). The CDR3 loop is CASSWGYEQYF. The CDR3 nucleotides are TGTGCCAGCAGCTGGGGGTACGAGCAGTACTTC.

About this clone: This specimen includes other DNA sequences encoding the same CDR3. This chain joins TRBV19 and TRBJ2-7; D gene unclear. The CDR3 is 13 residues long. Germline loops: CDR1 LNHDA, CDR2 SQIVND (reference sequence). Trimming removed 1 base at V and 2 bases at J, with 6 bases between. As DNA, the CDR3 is TGTGCCAGTAGTATAGGTGTAGCCTACGAGCAGTACTTC. Amino acids: CASSIGVAYEQYF.

In DNA form, the CDR3 reads TGTGCCAGCAGCACTAATCGGGACAGCCACACCGGGGAGCTGTTTTTT. Translated: CASSTNRDSHTGELFF. The rearrangement joins TRBV7-9 to TRBJ2-2; 7 nucleotides align to TRBD1. Unmatched junction bases numbered 9, after V lost 5 bases and J lost 3 bases. CDR3 length: 16 amino acids. The germline V gene has CDR1 SEHNR and CDR2 FQNEAQ (reference sequence).

Comment on this clone: Different DNA sequences within this sample yield the same CDR3. The V and J genes are TRBV5-1 and TRBJ1-5; D call uncertain. Deletions cut 4 bases from V and 5 bases from J, with 4 bases between. The CDR3 is 11 amino acids. Germline V gives CDR1 SGHRS, CDR2 YFSETQ. The CDR3 bases are TGCGCCAGCAGCCTCGATCAGCCCCAGCATTTT. It codes for CASSLDQPQHF. The full variable domain, completed using reference TRBV5-1 and TRBJ1-5, is KAGVTQTPRYLIKTRGQQVTLSCSPISGHRSVSWYQQTPGQGLQFLFEYFSETQRNKGNFPGRFSGRQFSNSRSEMNVSTLELGDSALYLCASSLDQPQHFGDGTRLSIL.

The V and J genes are TRBV4-1 and TRBJ1-5; the match to TRBD1 covers 10 bases. Germline V lookup: CDR1 MGHRA, CDR2 YSYEKL. V was clipped by 4 bases and J by 7 bases; unmatched bases: 7. This CDR3 has 15 residues. The CDR3: CASSRDRGLEQPQHF. Written as DNA, the CDR3 is TGCGCCAGCAGCCGCGACAGGGGGCTTGAACAGCCCCAGCATTTT.

The CDR3 sequence: CASSELGQSSNQPQHF. DNA of the CDR3: TGTGCCAGCAGTGAGCTAGGCCAGAGTAGCAATCAGCCCCAGCATTTT. The chain carries TRBV6-1 and TRBJ1-5; D is undetermined. The CDR3 is made up of 16 amino acids. Trimming shortened V by 3 bases and J by 0 bases, and 12 bases separated the two germline ends. Germline values: CDR1 MNHNS, CDR2 SASEGT.

The rearrangement uses TRBV4-3 and TRBJ1-2; D call uncertain. With 0 bases removed from V and 0 bases from J, the gap between germline ends came to 11 bases. This CDR3 is built from 16 residues. CDR1 and CDR2 from the germline V gene are LGHNA and YSLEER. In nucleotides, the CDR3 is TGCGCCAGCAGCCAAGATAGAGGCGGCGCTAACTATGGCTACACCTTC. The encoded protein is CASSQDRGGANYGYTF.

This chain connects TRBV27 to TRBJ1-1; 7 bases are a match to TRBD1. The J segment lost 4 bases and the V segment lost 7 bases, leaving 9 bases of the junction unmatched. CDR3 size: 14 residues. Germline-derived CDR1 and CDR2 are MNHEY and SMNVEV (reference sequence). The CDR3: CASTMTGSGTEAFF. Here the CDR3 DNA reads TGTGCCAGCACTATGACAGGGTCCGGCACTGAAGCTTTCTTT.

The chain joins TRBV7-9 to TRBJ1-1; D might be TRBD1 (6 bases). The germline CDR1 and CDR2 sequences are SEHNR and FQNEAQ (reference sequence). The V end was cut by 10 bases, the J end by 11 bases, with 20 bases between. CDR3 length: 12 residues. Here the CDR3 reads CAIRGDQGSAFF. CDR3 DNA sequence: TGTGCCATTAGGGGGGACCAAGGTTCGGCTTTCTTT.

The chain couples TRBV7-8 to TRBJ1-2, with no clear D. From germline, CDR1 is SGHVS and CDR2 FQNEAQ. V shed 5 bases and J shed 4 bases, with 11 bases lying between them. CDR3 length: 13 amino acids. DNA for the CDR3: TGTGCCAGCAGCGCCCAGGCCCTCTATGGCTACACCTTC. The encoded protein is CASSAQALYGYTF.

This chain links TRBV11-2 with TRBJ2-7; 7 positions agree with TRBD2. With V trimmed by 0 bases and J by 6 bases, 8 bases remained unmatched. Germline V gene lookup returns CDR1 SGHAT and CDR2 FQNNGV. The CDR3 has 15 residues. The CDR3 nucleotides are TGTGCCAGCAGCTTAGATCAGCCGGGAGGAGGCGAGCAGTACTTC. It encodes CASSLDQPGGGEQYF.

The V gene is TRBV15, the J gene TRBJ2-2; TRBD1 matches 10 bases. There are 16 residues in the CDR3. The ends lost 5 bases at V and 6 bases at J; junction bases unmatched: 9. Germline-derived CDR1 and CDR2 are LNHNV and YYDKDF (reference sequence). The CDR3 DNA is TGTGCCACCAGCCCTGTCCGGGACAGGGGCGCCGGGGAGCTGTTTTTT. Residues: CATSPVRDRGAGELFF.

The V and J genes are TRBV28 and TRBJ1-2; D possibly corresponds to TRBD1 (5 bases). The V gene lost 6 bases and the J gene lost 3 bases, with 17 bases spanning the gap. Germline V gene sequence: CDR1 MDHEN, CDR2 SYDVKM. The length of the CDR3 is 15 residues. The CDR3 is CASSPGEWDDYGYTF. CDR3 nucleotide sequence: TGTGCCAGCAGCCCCGGTGAATGGGACGACTATGGCTACACCTTC.

The chain couples TRBV6-1 to TRBJ2-7, with 8 bases matching TRBD2. This CDR3 is 13 amino acids long. Trimming removed 8 bases from V and 2 bases from J; junction bases left unmatched: 5. The germline V gene encodes CDR1 MNHNS and CDR2 SASEGT. CDR3 loop: CASVAGPAYEQYF. CDR3 in DNA: TGTGCCAGCGTAGCGGGGCCAGCCTACGAGCAGTACTTC.

This chain links TRBV2 with TRBJ2-7, with TRBD2 matching 11 bases. CDR3 length equals 14 residues. After removal of 9 bases from V and 1 base from J, the junction contained 5 bases not matched to a gene. Germline lookup yields CDR1 SNHLY and CDR2 FYNNEI. The CDR3 DNA reads as TGTGCCAGAACACGACTAGCGGGATCCTACGAGCAGTACTTC. Translating gives CARTRLAGSYEQYF.

This clone was observed once. V is TRBV5-6 and J is TRBJ2-5, with D perhaps TRBD1 (5 bases). The CDR3 is made up of 14 amino acids. Germline V gives CDR1 SGHDT, CDR2 YYEEEE. Trimming took off 1 base at V and 1 base at J, with 8 bases between the two ends. The CDR3 nucleotides are TGTGCCAGCAGCTTGTGGGGCCTCCAAGAGACCCAGTACTTC. It is translated as CASSLWGLQETQYF. The variable domain in full, completed from reference TRBV5-6 and TRBJ2-5, reads DAGVTQSPTHLIKTRGQQVTLRCSPKSGHDTVSWYQQALGQGPQFIFQYYEEEERQRGNFPDRFSGHQFPNYSSELNVNALLLGDSALYLCASSLWGLQETQYFGPGTRLLVL.

This chain uses TRBV7-9 with TRBJ2-5; D unresolved. This CDR3 region has 13 residues. V was pared by 5 bases and J by 5 bases, with 12 bases between. The germline V gene encodes CDR1 SEHNR and CDR2 FQNEAQ (reference sequence). In nucleotides, the CDR3 is TGTGCCAGCAGCAAGCCGGGCTTGGAGACCCAGTACTTC. Its protein product is CASSKPGLETQYF.